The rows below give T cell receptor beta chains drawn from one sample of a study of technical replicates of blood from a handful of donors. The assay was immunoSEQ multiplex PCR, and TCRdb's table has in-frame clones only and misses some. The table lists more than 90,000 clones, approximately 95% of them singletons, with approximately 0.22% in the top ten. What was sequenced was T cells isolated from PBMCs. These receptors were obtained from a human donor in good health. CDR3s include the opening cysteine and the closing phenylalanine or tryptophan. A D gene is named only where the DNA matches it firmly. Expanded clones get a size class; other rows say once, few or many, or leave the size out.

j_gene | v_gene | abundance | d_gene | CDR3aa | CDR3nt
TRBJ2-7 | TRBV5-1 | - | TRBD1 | CASSRTGGAPTYEQYF | TGCGCCAGCAGCCGTACAGGGGGCGCACCAACCTACGAGCAGTACTTC
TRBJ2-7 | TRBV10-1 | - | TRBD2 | CARRGPLLAGNSAGQYF | TGCGCCAGGCGGGGTCCGTTGTTAGCGGGAAATAGTGCGGGGCAGTACTTC
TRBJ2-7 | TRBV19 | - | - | CASSRPTEGSYEQYF | TGTGCCAGTAGTCGCCCCACTGAGGGTTCCTACGAGCAGTACTTC
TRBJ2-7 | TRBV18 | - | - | CASSPPAGAGEQYF | TGTGCCAGCTCACCACCTGCGGGGGCCGGCGAGCAGTACTTC
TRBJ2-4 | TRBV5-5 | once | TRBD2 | CASSTGTSGRSFHPYF | TGTGCCAGCAGCACCGGGACTAGCGGGAGATCGTTTCACCCGTACTTC
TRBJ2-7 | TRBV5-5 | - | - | CASSFAADLYEQYF | TGTGCCAGCAGCTTTGCGGCAGACCTATACGAGCAGTACTTC
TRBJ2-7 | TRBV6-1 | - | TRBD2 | CASSESGGSYEQYF | TGTGCCAGCAGTGAATCGGGGGGCTCCTACGAGCAGTACTTC
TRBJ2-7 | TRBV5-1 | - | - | CASTGSGTVVEQYF | TGCGCCAGCACCGGGTCGGGTACGGTAGTGGAGCAGTACTTC
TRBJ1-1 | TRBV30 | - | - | CAWSVWGEGEAFF | TGTGCCTGGAGTGTCTGGGGGGAGGGTGAAGCTTTCTTT
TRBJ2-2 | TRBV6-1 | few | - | CASSEAGDTGELFF | TGTGCCAGCAGTGAGGCAGGGGACACCGGGGAGCTGTTTTTT
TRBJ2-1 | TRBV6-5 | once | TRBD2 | CASSYEGGPNEQFF | TGTGCCAGCAGTTACGAGGGAGGGCCGAATGAGCAGTTCTTC
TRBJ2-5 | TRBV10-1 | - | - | CASSEYPRETQYF | TGCGCCAGCAGTGAATACCCCCGGGAGACCCAGTACTTC
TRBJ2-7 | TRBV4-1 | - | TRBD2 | CASSPRGGAYEQYF | TGCGCCAGCAGCCCTCGGGGAGGGGCCTACGAGCAGTACTTC
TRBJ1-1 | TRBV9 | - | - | CASSVVRDTEAFF | TGTGCCAGCAGCGTAGTGCGAGACACTGAAGCTTTCTTT
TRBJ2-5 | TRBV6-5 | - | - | CASSLYSQETQYF | TGTGCCAGCAGTCTATACAGTCAAGAGACCCAGTACTTC
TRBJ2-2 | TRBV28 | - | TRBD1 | CASSTTGDTGELFF | TGTGCCAGCAGTACCACAGGGGACACCGGGGAGCTGTTTTTT
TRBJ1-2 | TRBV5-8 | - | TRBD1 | CASSSGTGGPGYTF | TGTGCCAGCAGCTCCGGGACAGGGGGCCCGGGCTACACCTTC
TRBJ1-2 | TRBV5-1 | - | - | CASSLELGAGYGYTF | TGCGCCAGCAGCTTGGAGTTGGGGGCCGGCTATGGCTACACCTTC